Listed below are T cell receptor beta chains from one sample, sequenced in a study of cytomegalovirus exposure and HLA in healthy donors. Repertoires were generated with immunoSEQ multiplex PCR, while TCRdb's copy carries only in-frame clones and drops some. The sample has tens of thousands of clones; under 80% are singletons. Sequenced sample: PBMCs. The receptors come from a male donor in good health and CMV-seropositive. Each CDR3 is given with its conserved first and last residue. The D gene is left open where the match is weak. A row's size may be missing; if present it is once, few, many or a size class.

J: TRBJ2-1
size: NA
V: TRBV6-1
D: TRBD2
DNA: TGTGCCAGCTGTGGGGACTACTACAATGAGCAGTTCTTC
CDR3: CASCGDYYNEQFF

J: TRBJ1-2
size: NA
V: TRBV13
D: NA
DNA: TGTGCCAGCAGCTCACAGACAGAGACTAACTATGGCTACACCTTC
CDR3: CASSSQTETNYGYTF

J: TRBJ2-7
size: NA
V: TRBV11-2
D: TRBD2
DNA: TGTGCCAGCAGCTTGGCACTAGCGGGGGGGCAAAACGAGCAGTACTTC
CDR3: CASSLALAGGQNEQYF

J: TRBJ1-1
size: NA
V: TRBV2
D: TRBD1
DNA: TGTGCCAGCAAGTCATCCGGACAGGGTGGTACTGAAGCTTTCTTT
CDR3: CASKSSGQGGTEAFF

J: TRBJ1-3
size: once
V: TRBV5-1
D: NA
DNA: TGCGCCAGCAGCTTGGGCAGTGGAAACACCATATATTTT
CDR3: CASSLGSGNTIYF

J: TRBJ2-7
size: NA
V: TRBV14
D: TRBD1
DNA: TGTGCCAGCAGCCAAGATATTTCTAGGACAGGCAACGAGCAGTACTTC
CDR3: CASSQDISRTGNEQYF

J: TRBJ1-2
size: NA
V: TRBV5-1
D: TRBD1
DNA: TGCGCCAGCAGCCAGGAAACAGGGGGCCGTGGCTACACCTTC
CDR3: CASSQETGGRGYTF

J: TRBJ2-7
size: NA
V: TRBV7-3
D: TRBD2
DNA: TGTGCCAGCAGCTCAAGCGGGACGGGCGAGCAGTACTTC
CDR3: CASSSSGTGEQYF

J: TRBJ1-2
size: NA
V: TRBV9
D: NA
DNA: TGTGCCAGCAGCGTAGCAGGGGTTAGCTATGGCTACACCTTC
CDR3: CASSVAGVSYGYTF

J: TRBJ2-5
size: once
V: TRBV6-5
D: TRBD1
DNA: TGTGCCAGCAGTTACTCGGGCGGGACAGGCCAAGAGACCCAGTACTTC
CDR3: CASSYSGGTGQETQYF

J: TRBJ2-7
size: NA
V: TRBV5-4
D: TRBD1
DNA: TGTGCCAGCAGCTGGGGACAGGGGAATAACGAGCAGTACTTC
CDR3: CASSWGQGNNEQYF

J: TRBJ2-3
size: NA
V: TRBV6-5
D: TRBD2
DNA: TGTGCCAGCAGTAGTAGCGGGGGGTCCACAGATACGCAGTATTTT
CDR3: CASSSSGGSTDTQYF

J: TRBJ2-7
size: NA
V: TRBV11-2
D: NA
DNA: TGTGCCAGCAGCTTATTGGGGGCCGAGCAGTACTTC
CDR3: CASSLLGAEQYF

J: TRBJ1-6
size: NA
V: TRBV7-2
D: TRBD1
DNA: TGTGCCAGCAGCTTAGTGGACAGGGGTTCACCCCTCCACTTT
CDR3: CASSLVDRGSPLHF

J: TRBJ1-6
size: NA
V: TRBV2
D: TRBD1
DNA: TGTGCCAGCAGGAGGGACAGCACAAATTCACCCCTCCACTTT
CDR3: CASRRDSTNSPLHF

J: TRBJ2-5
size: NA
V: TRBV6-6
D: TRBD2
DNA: TGTGCCAGCAGCTTTCCGACTAGCGGGAGAGGAGAGACCCAGTACTTC
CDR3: CASSFPTSGRGETQYF

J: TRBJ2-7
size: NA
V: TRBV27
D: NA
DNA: TGTGCCAGCAGTTTGACCGACAGGTTGTCTGAGCAGTACTTC
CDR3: CASSLTDRLSEQYF

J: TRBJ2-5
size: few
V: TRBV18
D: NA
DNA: TGTGCCAGCTCAGATTCTAGCTTCGGGGAGACCCAGTACTTC
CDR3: CASSDSSFGETQYF

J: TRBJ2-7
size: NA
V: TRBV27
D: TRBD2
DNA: TGTGCCAGCAGTAGGCGCTGGACTAGCGGGAAGAACGAGCAGTACTTC
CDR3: CASSRRWTSGKNEQYF

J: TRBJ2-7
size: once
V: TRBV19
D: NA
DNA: TGTGCCGCCATGGCGGGGCCACCTTCCTACGAGCAGTACTTC
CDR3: CAAMAGPPSYEQYF

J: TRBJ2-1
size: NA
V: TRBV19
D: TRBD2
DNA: TGTGCCAGTAGTACGATAACACTAGCGGACTCCTACAATGAGCAGTTCTTC
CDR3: CASSTITLADSYNEQFF

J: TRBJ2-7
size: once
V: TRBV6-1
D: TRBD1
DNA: TGTGCCAGTACGAACTCGGGACAGGGGAACCACGAGCAGTACTTC
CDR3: CASTNSGQGNHEQYF

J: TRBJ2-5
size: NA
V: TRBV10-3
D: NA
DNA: TGTGCCATCAGTGAGGCGCAGGGGTTGGGGTCCCAGTACTTC
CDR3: CAISEAQGLGSQYF

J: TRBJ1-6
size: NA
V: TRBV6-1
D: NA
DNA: TGTGCCAGCAGTGCGGACGGGAGCTCCTATAATTCACCCCTCCACTTT
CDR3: CASSADGSSYNSPLHF

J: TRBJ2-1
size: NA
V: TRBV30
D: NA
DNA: TGTGCCTGGAGCCCGGCGGGGCACAATGAGCAGTTCTTC
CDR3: CAWSPAGHNEQFF

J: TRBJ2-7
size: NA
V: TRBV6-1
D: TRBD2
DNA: TGTGCCAGCAGCCGACTAGCGGGAGATCTCTACGAGCAGTACTTC
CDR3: CASSRLAGDLYEQYF

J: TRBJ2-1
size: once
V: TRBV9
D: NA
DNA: TGTGCCAGCAGCGTACAGGACAATGAGCAGTTCTTC
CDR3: CASSVQDNEQFF

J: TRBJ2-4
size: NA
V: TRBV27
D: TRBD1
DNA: TGTGCCAGCAGTTTCCGACAGGGAAACATTCAGTACTTC
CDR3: CASSFRQGNIQYF

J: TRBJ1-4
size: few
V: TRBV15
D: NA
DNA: TGTGCCACCAGCAGGAAAACAGGCGGCCTTAATGAAAAACTGTTTTTT
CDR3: CATSRKTGGLNEKLFF

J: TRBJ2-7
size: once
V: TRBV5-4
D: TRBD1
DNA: TGTGCCAGCAGCCTAGACAGGGGGCAAAGCGAGCAGTACTTC
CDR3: CASSLDRGQSEQYF

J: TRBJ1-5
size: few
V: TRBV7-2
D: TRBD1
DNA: TGTGCCAGCAGCACATACAGGGGAAATCAGCCCCAGCATTTT
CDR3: CASSTYRGNQPQHF

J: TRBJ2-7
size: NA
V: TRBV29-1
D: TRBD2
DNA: TGCAGCGTTGACACTAGCGGTTCGGGGGAGCAGTACTTC
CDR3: CSVDTSGSGEQYF

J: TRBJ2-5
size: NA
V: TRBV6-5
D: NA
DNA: TGTGCCAGCGGGGGGGGCTGGGAGACCCAGTACTTC
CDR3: CASGGGWETQYF

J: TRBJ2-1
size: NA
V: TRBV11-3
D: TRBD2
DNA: TGTGCCAGCAGCTTAGAGGCTAGCGGGGGTCAGTTCTTC
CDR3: CASSLEASGGQFF

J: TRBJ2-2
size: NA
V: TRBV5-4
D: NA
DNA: TGTGCCAGCAGCTTGCACCCCGCTGGAGGGGGCTACACCGGGGAGCTGTTTTTT
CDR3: CASSLHPAGGGYTGELFF

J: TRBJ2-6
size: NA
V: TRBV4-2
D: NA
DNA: TGTGCCAGCAGCCAAGTGGGGGCCACTGGAGCCAACGTCCTGACTTTC
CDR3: CASSQVGATGANVLTF

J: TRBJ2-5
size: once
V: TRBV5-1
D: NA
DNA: TGCGCCAGCAGCGGGGCAGGGAAAGAGACCCAGTACTTC
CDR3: CASSGAGKETQYF

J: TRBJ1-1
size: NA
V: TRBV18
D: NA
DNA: TGTGCCAGCTCACCAATAATCCGGGAAGCTTTCTTT
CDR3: CASSPIIREAFF

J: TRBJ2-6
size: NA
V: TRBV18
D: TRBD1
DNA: TGTGCCAGCTCACAACAGGGGGCCTCGGGTGGTGGGGCCAACGTCCTGACTTTC
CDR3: CASSQQGASGGGANVLTF

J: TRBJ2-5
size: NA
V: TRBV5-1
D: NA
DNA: TGCGCCAGCAGCTTGAACAGGGCTAAAGAGACCCAGTACTTC
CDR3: CASSLNRAKETQYF

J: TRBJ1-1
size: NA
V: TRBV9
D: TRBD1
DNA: TGTGCCAGCAGCCCAGGGGACAGCAAGAACACTGAAGCTTTCTTT
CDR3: CASSPGDSKNTEAFF

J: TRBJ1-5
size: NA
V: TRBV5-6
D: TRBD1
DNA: TGTGCCAGCAGCTTGTCCACAGGGGGAGGGGGCAATCAGCCCCAGCATTTT
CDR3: CASSLSTGGGGNQPQHF

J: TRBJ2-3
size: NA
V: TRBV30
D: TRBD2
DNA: TGTGCCTGGAGTGTTCCCAGACTAGCGGGGGGTATAACAGATACGCAGTATTTT
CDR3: CAWSVPRLAGGITDTQYF

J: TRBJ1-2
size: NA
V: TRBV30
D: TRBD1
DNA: TGTGCCTGGAGTGTTCAGGGGGGTGGCTACACCTTC
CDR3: CAWSVQGGGYTF

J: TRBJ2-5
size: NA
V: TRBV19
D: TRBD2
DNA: TGTGCAGCCCGGGGGGGGAGGTCAGAGACCCAGTACTTC
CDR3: CAARGGRSETQYF

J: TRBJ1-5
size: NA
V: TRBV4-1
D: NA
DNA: TGCGCCAGCAGCATAGACAGCAGGAGACAGCCCCAGCATTTT
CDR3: CASSIDSRRQPQHF

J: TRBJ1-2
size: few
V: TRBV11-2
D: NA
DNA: TGTGCCAGCAGCGCCGGGTCTAACTATGGCTACACCTTC
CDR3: CASSAGSNYGYTF